The 26 T cell receptor beta chains given below trace back to one sample, sequenced in a study of post-analysis software for immune sequencing data. General study points: Elevated frequency relative to controls characterized four or five TRBV segments in patients, TRBV5-6, TRBV5-1 and TRBV20-1 among them.

Prepared libraries of TCR beta cDNA carried unique molecular identifiers. TCRdb redid the calling of the PCR reads with MiXCR, one entry per CDR3 protein. This sample has some 450,000 distinct CDR3 sequences, with around 40% found just once. These TCRs' antigens remain unknown. The sample taken for sequencing was blood. The receptor set was obtained from a girl aged 10 to 17 with multiple sclerosis.

This clonotype was observed a handful of times. The chain couples TRBV2 to TRBJ2-5; D gene uncertain. The germline gives CDR1 SNHLY, CDR2 FYNNEI. V lost 2 bases and J lost 1, with 11 bases in between. The CDR3 runs to 15 residues. In DNA, the CDR3 is TGTGCCAGCAGTGAAAACCTGGTCGCCCAAGAGACCCAGTACTTC. Amino acids: CASSENLVAQETQYF.

V is TRBV7-6 and J is TRBJ2-1; 7 bases align to TRBD1. Germline loops: CDR1 SGHVS, CDR2 FNYEAQ. The V segment lost 3 bases and the J segment 9 bases; nucleotides outside the gene matches: 5. This CDR3 spans 13 amino acids. The DNA of the CDR3 is TGTGCCAGCAGCTTTGACAGGGTTAGTGAGCAGTTCTTC. It codes for CASSFDRVSEQFF.

V gene TRBV3-1 combines with J gene TRBJ1-5, with D hard to call. V lost 0 bases and J lost 6, with 6 bases in between. The CDR3 is 13 residues long. Germline loops: CDR1 LGHDT, CDR2 YNNKEL (reference sequence). This chain's CDR3 is CASSQDRLQPQHF. In DNA, the CDR3 is TGTGCCAGCAGCCAAGATCGCCTTCAGCCCCAGCATTTT.

The rearrangement joins TRBV15 to TRBJ2-7, with D unresolved. The germline V and J ends were trimmed by 0 bases and 3 bases, with 21 bases remaining between them. Germline V CDR1 and CDR2: LNHNV, YYDKDF (reference sequence). The CDR3 is 18 residues long. The CDR3 nucleotides are TGTGCCACCAGCAGAGACGGTAATCTTAACTCGCCTTACTACGAGCAGTACTTC. This codes for CATSRDGNLNSPYYEQYF. The full variable domain, completed using reference TRBV15 and TRBJ2-7, is DAMVIQNPRYQVTQFGKPVTLSCSQTLNHNVMYWYQQKSSQAPKLLFHYYDKDFNNEADTPDNFQSRRPNTSFCFLDIRSPGLGDTAMYLCATSRDGNLNSPYYEQYFGPGTRLTVT.

This clonotype has only a few counts. The rearrangement links TRBV5-1 to TRBJ2-5; D not resolved. The closer fit of TRBJ2-7 to the DNA end suggests the J call may be wrong. CDR1 and CDR2 from the germline V gene are SGHRS and YFSETQ. CDR3 size: 14 residues. CDR3: CASSLGDPINEQYF. CDR3 nucleotides: TGCGCCAGCAGCTTGGGTGACCCTATCAACGAGCAGTACTTC.

The sample holds a few counts of this clonotype. V and J are TRBV4-2 and TRBJ2-5; 8 bases map to TRBD2. Germline values: CDR1 LGHNA, CDR2 YNFKEQ. The CDR3 sequence is 18 residues long. The V and J ends lost 2 bases and 3 bases, in that order; junction bases with no gene match: 14. CDR3 coding DNA: TGTGCCAGCAGCCAATTCCGCGGGGGGCAGACTAGTAAAGAGACCCAGTACTTC. This codes for CASSQFRGGQTSKETQYF.

This clonotype was detected only a few times. One end of the junction fails to match germline, which may point to a read error. The chain recombines TRBV12-3 or TRBV12-4 with TRBJ1-5; tentative D call: TRBD1 (5 bases). This CDR3 spans 15 amino acids. CDR3 residues: CASSLKVGPNQPQHF. In nucleotides, the CDR3 is TGCGCCAGCAGTTTGAAGGTGGGACCCAATCAGCCCCAGCATTTT.

The chain has TRBV7-3 and TRBJ2-1; 8 bases line up with TRBD2. The CDR3 consists of 15 residues. J was trimmed by 12 bases and V by 5 bases; bases with no gene match: 15. Germline loops: CDR1 SGHTA, CDR2 FQGTGA. The CDR3: CASSPSRRLALGQFF. The CDR3 DNA reads TGTGCCAGCAGCCCCTCCCGTAGACTAGCGTTGGGGCAGTTCTTC.

The CDR3 sequence is CASSRDSGLRNEQFF. The CDR3 DNA reads as TGCGCCAGCAGCAGGGACTCCGGTCTAAGAAATGAGCAGTTCTTC. The rearrangement uses TRBV5-1 and TRBJ2-1; D possibly corresponds to TRBD2 (6 bases). Germline V gives CDR1 SGHRS, CDR2 YFSETQ. Trimming cost V 4 bases and J 7 bases, with 18 bases left between them. The CDR3 consists of 15 residues.

The chain joins TRBV7-2 to TRBJ2-4; no reliable D call. The last part of the DNA fits TRBJ2-7 better; the J call may be wrong. Germline CDR1 reads SGHTA; CDR2 reads FQGNSA. The length of the CDR3 is 12 residues. The CDR3 DNA reads as TGTGCCAGCAGCATTGATCGAGGCGAGCAGTACTTC. It yields the protein CASSIDRGEQYF.

The V call is TRBV3-1, the J call TRBJ2-3; 12 bases agree with TRBD2. Trimming cost V 2 bases and J 6 bases; bases outside gene matches: 6. The germline V gene has CDR1 LGHDT and CDR2 YNNKEL (reference sequence). The length of the CDR3 is 16 residues. CDR3 nucleotides: TGTGCCAGCAGCCAATCGACTAGCGGGAGATGGGATACGCAGTATTTT. It encodes CASSQSTSGRWDTQYF.

V is TRBV6-6 and J is TRBJ2-2; 7 bases fit TRBD2. V was pared by 6 bases and J by 2 bases, with 6 bases of the junction left unmatched. Germline CDR1 reads MNHNY; CDR2 reads SVGAGI (reference sequence). The CDR3 totals 15 residues. The CDR3 DNA reads as TGTGCCAGCAGCCCCAGCGGGACCAACACCGGGGAGCTGTTTTTT. This codes for CASSPSGTNTGELFF.

In this sample, this clonotype turned up many times. J is TRBJ2-5 and V is TRBV7-2; D unclear. This CDR3 region has 15 residues. Germline CDR1 reads SGHTA; CDR2 reads FQGNSA. V gave up 5 bases and J gave up 3 bases, with 16 bases separating them. The CDR3 sequence: CASSVTMGRKETQYF. CDR3 nucleotides: TGTGCCAGCAGCGTAACTATGGGAAGAAAAGAGACCCAGTACTTC.

This clonotype appeared a few times. V is TRBV12-3 or TRBV12-4 and J is TRBJ1-1; a possible D gene is TRBD1 (5 bases). V gave up 1 base and J gave up 11 bases, with 14 bases separating them. CDR3 length: 13 residues. In nucleotides, the CDR3 is TGTGCCAGCAGTTTAGGTACAGGAGGGAGGGCTTTCTTT. As protein: CASSLGTGGRAFF.

The rearrangement uses TRBV27 and TRBJ2-7, with 10 bases lining up with TRBD2. Trimming at V came to 0 bases and at J to 3 bases, leaving 5 bases not matched to a gene. The CDR3 is 16 residues long. Germline CDR1 is MNHEY and CDR2 is SMNVEV (reference sequence). As DNA, the CDR3 is TGTGCCAGCAGTTTATCAGGACTAGCGGAACTCTACGAGCAGTACTTC. It yields the protein CASSLSGLAELYEQYF.

Only a few counts were recorded for this clonotype. This chain connects TRBV11-2 to TRBJ2-5; 8 bases are a match to TRBD2. V was clipped by 4 bases and J by 5 bases; unmatched bases: 9. The CDR3 sequence is 15 residues long. CDR1 and CDR2 from the germline V gene are SGHAT and FQNNGV. This chain's CDR3 is CASSSREREFETQYF. The CDR3 DNA reads as TGTGCCAGCAGCTCCCGTGAGCGGGAGTTTGAGACCCAGTACTTC. The full variable domain, rest sourced from reference TRBV11-2 and TRBJ2-5, is EAGVAQSPRYKIIEKRQSVAFWCNPISGHATLYWYQQILGQGPKLLIQFQNNGVVDDSQLPKDRFSAERLKGVDSTLKIQPAKLEDSAVYLCASSSREREFETQYFGPGTRLLVL.

This sequence joins TRBV28 and TRBJ2-1; TRBD2 agrees at 9 bases. There are 18 residues in the CDR3. Germline CDR1 reads MDHEN; CDR2 reads SYDVKM. The J segment lost 0 bases and the V segment lost 4 bases, leaving 10 bases of the junction unmatched. The CDR3 loop reads CASSSFAGGDSSYNEQFF. In DNA, the CDR3 is TGTGCCAGCAGTTCATTCGCGGGGGGGGACAGCTCCTACAATGAGCAGTTCTTC.

The genes are TRBV7-9 and TRBJ2-7, with 7 bases fitting TRBD2. Looked up from germline, CDR1 is SEHNR and CDR2 is FQNEAQ (reference sequence). V lost 1 base to trimming and J lost 0 bases; unmatched junction nucleotides: 3. This CDR3 contains 15 residues. The CDR3 protein is CASSLGGLPSYEQYF. For the CDR3, the DNA is TGTGCCAGCAGCTTAGGGGGACTACCCTCCTACGAGCAGTACTTC.

This clonotype was seen a handful of times. The rearrangement uses TRBV7-4 and TRBJ1-1; D call uncertain. This CDR3 has 13 amino acids. The V end was cut by 5 bases, the J end by 2 bases, with 9 bases between. The germline V gene encodes CDR1 SGHVT and CDR2 SQSDAQ. CDR3 in DNA: TGTGCCAGCAGCACCGGAATAAACACTGAAGCTTTCTTT. Protein product: CASSTGINTEAFF.

The J gene is TRBJ2-7, the V gene TRBV12-3 or TRBV12-4; tentatively, D is TRBD1 or TRBD2 (6 bases each). Trimming stripped 0 bases from V and 3 bases from J, with 12 bases between. The length of the CDR3 is 15 residues. For the CDR3, the DNA is TGTGCCAGCAGTTTAGCGCGGGACACCGGCTACGAGCAGTACTTC. Translated: CASSLARDTGYEQYF.

This clonotype has only a few counts. The chain links TRBV10-1 to TRBJ1-6; D is unclear. CDR3 length equals 16 residues. V lost 4 bases and J 5 bases, leaving 15 bases between the germline ends. CDR1 and CDR2 from the germline V gene are WNHNN and SYGVQD (reference sequence). In DNA, the CDR3 is TGCGCCAGCAGTGTTCAGTTAATGCGAGATAATTCACCCCTCCACTTT. Translated, it gives CASSVQLMRDNSPLHF.

The genes are TRBV29-1 and TRBJ2-5; 9 positions match TRBD1. Trimming removed 7 bases from V and 5 bases from J; junction bases left unmatched: 8. CDR1 SQVTM and CDR2 ANQGSEA come from the germline V gene. The CDR3 has 13 residues. CDR3 residues: CSAGDRDVETQYF. The CDR3 DNA sequence: TGCAGCGCCGGGGACAGGGACGTGGAGACCCAGTACTTC.

This clonotype was picked up many times. The CDR3 region is CASSLGGRANEQFF. CDR3 DNA sequence: TGTGCCAGCAGCTTAGGTGGCAGGGCCAATGAGCAGTTCTTC. The V call is TRBV11-2, the J call TRBJ2-1; D is perhaps TRBD1 (5 bases). Per the germline V gene, CDR1 is SGHAT and CDR2 is FQNNGV. V was trimmed by 1 base and J by 6 bases, leaving 10 bases between them. The CDR3 extends over 14 amino acids.

CDR3 amino acids: CASSARRPSSGRANEQFF. CDR3 DNA: TGTGCCAGCAGTGCCCGCCGACCCTCTAGCGGGAGGGCCAATGAGCAGTTCTTC. This rearrangement joins TRBV6-4 to TRBJ2-1, with 12 bases that match TRBD2. This CDR3 comprises 18 residues. Looked up from germline, CDR1 is MRHNA and CDR2 is SNTAGT. The ends lost 4 bases at V and 6 bases at J; junction bases unmatched: 13.

This clonotype has only a few counts. The rearrangement links TRBV29-1 to TRBJ1-2, with D unresolved. The CDR3 loop spans 11 amino acids. CDR1 and CDR2 (germline): SQVTM, ANQGSEA. The ends were cut back, 3 bases at V and 7 bases at J, with 9 bases in the middle. The CDR3 here is CSVDGRTGYTF. The CDR3 bases are TGCAGCGTTGACGGGAGAACTGGCTACACCTTC.

The chain carries TRBV29-1 and TRBJ1-1; D possibly corresponds to TRBD1 (5 bases). Germline V gene data show CDR1 as SQVTM and CDR2 as ANQGSEA. Trimming took off 2 bases at V and 2 bases at J, with 9 bases between the two ends. The CDR3 has 13 amino acids. CDR3 nucleotide sequence: TGCAGCGTTGAAACTGGGACCAACACTGAAGCTTTCTTT. Protein product: CSVETGTNTEAFF.